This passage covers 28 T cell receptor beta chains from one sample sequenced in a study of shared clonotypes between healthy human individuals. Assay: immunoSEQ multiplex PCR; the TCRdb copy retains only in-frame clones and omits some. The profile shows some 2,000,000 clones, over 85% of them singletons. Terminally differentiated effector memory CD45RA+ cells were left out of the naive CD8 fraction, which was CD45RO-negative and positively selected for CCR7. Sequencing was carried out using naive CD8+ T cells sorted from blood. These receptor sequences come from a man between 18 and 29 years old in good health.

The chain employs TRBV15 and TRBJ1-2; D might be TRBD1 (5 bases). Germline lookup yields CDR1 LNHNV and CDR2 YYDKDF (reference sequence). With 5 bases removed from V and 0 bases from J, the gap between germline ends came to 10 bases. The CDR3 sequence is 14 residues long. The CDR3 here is CATSQGAANYGYTF. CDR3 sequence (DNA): TGTGCCACCAGCCAAGGGGCAGCTAACTATGGCTACACCTTC.

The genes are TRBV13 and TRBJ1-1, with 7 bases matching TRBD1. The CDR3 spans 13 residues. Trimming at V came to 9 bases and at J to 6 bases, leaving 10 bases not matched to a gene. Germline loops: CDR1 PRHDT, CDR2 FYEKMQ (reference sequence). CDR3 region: CASQGTAGAEAFF. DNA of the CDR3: TGTGCCAGTCAGGGGACAGCAGGGGCTGAAGCTTTCTTT. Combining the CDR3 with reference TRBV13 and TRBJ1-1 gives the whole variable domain AAGVIQSPRHLIKEKRETATLKCYPIPRHDTVYWYQQGPGQDPQFLISFYEKMQSDKGSIPDRFSAQQFSDYHSELNMSSLELGDSALYFCASQGTAGAEAFFGQGTRLTVV.

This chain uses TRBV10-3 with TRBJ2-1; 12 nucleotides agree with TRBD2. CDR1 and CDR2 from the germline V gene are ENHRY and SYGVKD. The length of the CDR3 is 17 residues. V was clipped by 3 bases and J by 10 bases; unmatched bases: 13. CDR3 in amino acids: CAISDPPRGLAGMEQFF. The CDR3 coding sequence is TGTGCCATCAGTGATCCCCCTCGGGGACTAGCGGGTATGGAGCAGTTCTTC.

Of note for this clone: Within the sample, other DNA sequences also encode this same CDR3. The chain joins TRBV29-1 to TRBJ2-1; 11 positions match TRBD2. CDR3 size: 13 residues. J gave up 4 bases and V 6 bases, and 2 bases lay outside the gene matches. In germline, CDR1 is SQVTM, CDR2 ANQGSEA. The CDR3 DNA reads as TGCAGCGTCCGACTAGCGGGGTACAATGAGCAGTTCTTC. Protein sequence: CSVRLAGYNEQFF.

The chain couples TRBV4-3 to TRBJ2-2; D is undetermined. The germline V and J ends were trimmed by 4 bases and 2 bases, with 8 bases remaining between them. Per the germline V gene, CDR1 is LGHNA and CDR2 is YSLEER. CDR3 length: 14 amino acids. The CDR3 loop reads CASSRVGNTGELFF. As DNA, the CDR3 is TGCGCCAGCAGCCGAGTCGGTAACACCGGGGAGCTGTTTTTT.

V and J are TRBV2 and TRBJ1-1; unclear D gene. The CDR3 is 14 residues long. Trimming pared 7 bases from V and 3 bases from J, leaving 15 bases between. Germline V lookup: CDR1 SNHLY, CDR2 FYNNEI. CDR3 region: CASMTITSYTEAFF. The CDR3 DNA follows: TGTGCCAGCATGACGATTACCTCGTACACTGAAGCTTTCTTT.

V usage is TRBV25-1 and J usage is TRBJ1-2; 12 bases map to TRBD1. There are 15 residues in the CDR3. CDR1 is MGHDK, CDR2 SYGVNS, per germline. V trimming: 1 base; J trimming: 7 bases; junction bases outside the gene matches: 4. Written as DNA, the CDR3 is TGTGCCAGCAGTGAATGGGGACAGGGGGCAGCTGGCTACACCTTC. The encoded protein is CASSEWGQGAAGYTF.

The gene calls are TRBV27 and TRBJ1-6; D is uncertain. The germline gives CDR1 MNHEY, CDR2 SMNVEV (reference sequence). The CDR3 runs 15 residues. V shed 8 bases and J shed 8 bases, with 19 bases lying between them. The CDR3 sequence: CASRFEWIGDSPLHF. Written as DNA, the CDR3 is TGTGCCAGCCGATTTGAGTGGATTGGGGATTCACCCCTCCACTTT.

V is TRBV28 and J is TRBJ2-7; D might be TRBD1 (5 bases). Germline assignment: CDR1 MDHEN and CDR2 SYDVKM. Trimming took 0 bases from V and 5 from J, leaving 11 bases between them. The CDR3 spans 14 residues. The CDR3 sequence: CASSLWGQGDEQYF. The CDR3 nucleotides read TGTGCCAGCAGTTTATGGGGTCAGGGCGACGAGCAGTACTTC. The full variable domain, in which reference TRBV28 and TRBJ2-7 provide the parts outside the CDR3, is DVKVTQSSRYLVKRTGEKVFLECVQDMDHENMFWYRQDPGLGLRLIYFSYDVKMKEKGDIPEGYSVSREKKERFSLILESASTNQTSMYLCASSLWGQGDEQYFGPGTRLTVT.

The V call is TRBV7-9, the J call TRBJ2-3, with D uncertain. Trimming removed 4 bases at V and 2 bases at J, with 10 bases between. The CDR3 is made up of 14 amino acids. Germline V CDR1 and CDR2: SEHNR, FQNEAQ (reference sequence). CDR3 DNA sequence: TGTGCCAGCAGCTACTCCAGCGTCACAGATACGCAGTATTTT. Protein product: CASSYSSVTDTQYF.

CDR3 sequence reads: CASSGGLSSSYEQYF. CDR3 in DNA: TGTGCCAGCAGCGGAGGACTGTCTAGCTCCTACGAGCAGTACTTC. This chain connects TRBV5-6 to TRBJ2-7; D is possibly TRBD2 (5 bases). Trimming took off 4 bases at V and 0 bases at J, with 14 bases between the two ends. This CDR3 is built from 15 residues. Germline values: CDR1 SGHDT, CDR2 YYEEEE.

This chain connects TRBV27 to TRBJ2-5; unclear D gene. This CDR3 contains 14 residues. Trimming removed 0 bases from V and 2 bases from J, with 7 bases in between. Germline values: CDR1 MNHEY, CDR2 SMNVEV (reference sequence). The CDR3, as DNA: TGTGCCAGCAGTTTATCGAGGCAGCAAGAGACCCAGTACTTC. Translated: CASSLSRQQETQYF.

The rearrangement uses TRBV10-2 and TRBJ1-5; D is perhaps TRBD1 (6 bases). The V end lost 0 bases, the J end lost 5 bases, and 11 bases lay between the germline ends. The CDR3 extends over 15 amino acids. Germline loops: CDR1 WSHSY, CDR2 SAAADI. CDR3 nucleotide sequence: TGCGCCAGCAGTGAGTCAGGAGGGGGGTATCAGCCCCAGCATTTT. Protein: CASSESGGGYQPQHF.

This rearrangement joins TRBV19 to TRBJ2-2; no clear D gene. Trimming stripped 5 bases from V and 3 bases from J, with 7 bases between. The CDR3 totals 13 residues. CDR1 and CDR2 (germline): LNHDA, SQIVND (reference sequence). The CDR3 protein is CASSFGHTGELFF. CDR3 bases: TGTGCCAGTAGTTTCGGCCACACCGGGGAGCTGTTTTTT. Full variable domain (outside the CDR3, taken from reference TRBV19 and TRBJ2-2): DGGITQSPKYLFRKEGQNVTLSCEQNLNHDAMYWYRQDPGQGLRLIYYSQIVNDFQKGDIAEGYSVSREKKESFPLTVTSAQKNPTAFYLCASSFGHTGELFFGEGSRLTVL.

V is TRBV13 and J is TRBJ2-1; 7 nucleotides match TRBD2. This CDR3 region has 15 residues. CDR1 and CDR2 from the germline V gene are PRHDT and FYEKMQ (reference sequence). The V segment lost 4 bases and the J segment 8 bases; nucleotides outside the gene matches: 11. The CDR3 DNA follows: TGTGCCAGCAGCTCCACCTCGGGCGGGAGTCATGAGCAGTTCTTC. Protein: CASSSTSGGSHEQFF.

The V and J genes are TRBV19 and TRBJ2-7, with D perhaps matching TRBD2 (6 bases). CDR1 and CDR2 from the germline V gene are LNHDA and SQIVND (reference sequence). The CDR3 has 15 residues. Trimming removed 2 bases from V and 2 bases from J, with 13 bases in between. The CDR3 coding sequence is TGTGCCAGTAGTATACTGCCTAGCGCCCCCTACGAGCAGTACTTC. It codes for CASSILPSAPYEQYF.

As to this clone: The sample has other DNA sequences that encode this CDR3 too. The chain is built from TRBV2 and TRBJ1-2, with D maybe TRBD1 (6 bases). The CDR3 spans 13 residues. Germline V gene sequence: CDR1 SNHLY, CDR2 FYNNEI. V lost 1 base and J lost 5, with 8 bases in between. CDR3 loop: CASSEGQGYGYTF. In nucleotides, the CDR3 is TGTGCCAGCAGTGAAGGGCAGGGGTATGGCTACACCTTC.

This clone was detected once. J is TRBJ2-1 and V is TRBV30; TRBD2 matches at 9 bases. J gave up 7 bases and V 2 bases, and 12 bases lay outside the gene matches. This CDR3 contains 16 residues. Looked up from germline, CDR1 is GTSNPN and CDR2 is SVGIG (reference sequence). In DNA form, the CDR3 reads TGTGCCTGGAGTACCCCTAGCGGGATCCGAGGGAATGAGCAGTTCTTC. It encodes CAWSTPSGIRGNEQFF. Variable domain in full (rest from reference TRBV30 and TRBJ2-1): SQTIHQWPATLVQPVGSPLSLECTVEGTSNPNLYWYRQAAGRGLQLLFYSVGIGQISSEVPQNLSASRPQDRQFILSSKKLLLSDSGFYLCAWSTPSGIRGNEQFFGPGTRLTVL.

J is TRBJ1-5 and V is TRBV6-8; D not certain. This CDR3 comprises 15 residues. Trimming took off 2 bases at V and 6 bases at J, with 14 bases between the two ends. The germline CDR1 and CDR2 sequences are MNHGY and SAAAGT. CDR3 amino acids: CASSYSRRRCQPQHF. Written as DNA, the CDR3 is TGTGCCAGCAGTTACAGTCGACGGCGATGTCAGCCCCAGCATTTT.

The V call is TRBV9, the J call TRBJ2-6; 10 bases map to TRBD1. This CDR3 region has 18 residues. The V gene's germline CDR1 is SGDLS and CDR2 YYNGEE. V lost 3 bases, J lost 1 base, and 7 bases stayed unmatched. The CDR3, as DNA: TGTGCCAGCAGCGATCACCCGGACAGGGGGTCTGGGGCCAACGTCCTGACTTTC. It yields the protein CASSDHPDRGSGANVLTF.

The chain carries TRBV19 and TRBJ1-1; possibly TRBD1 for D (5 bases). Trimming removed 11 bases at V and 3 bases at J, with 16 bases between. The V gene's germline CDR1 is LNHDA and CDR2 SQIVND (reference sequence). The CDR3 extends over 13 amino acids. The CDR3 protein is CASKGGGYTEAFF. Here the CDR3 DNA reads TGTGCCTCAAAGGGCGGGGGATACACTGAAGCTTTCTTT.

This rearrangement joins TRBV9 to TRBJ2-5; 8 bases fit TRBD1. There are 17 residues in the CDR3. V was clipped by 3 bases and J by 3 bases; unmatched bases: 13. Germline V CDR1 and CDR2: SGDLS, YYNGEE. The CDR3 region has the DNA TGTGCCAGCAGCGCCAATATAGATCCAGGGGGCGAAGAGACCCAGTACTTC. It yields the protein CASSANIDPGGEETQYF.

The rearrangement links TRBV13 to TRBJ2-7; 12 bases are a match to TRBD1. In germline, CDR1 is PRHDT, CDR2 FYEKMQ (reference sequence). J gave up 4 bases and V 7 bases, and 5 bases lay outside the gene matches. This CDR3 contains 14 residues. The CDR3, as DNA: TGTGCCAGCACCGGGACAGGGGGCTCGTACGAGCAGTACTTC. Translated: CASTGTGGSYEQYF.

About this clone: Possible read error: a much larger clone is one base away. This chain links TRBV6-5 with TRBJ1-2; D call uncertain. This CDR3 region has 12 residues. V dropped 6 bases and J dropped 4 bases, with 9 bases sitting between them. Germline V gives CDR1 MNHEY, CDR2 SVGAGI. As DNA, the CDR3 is TGTGCCAGCAGCCCGGACGGCTATGGCTACACCTTC. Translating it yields CASSPDGYGYTF.

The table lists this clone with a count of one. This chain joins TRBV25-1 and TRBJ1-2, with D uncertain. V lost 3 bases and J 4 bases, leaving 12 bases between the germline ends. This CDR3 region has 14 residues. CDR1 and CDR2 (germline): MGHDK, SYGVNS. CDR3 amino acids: CASSDLVEAYGYTF. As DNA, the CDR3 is TGTGCCAGCAGTGACCTAGTCGAGGCCTATGGCTACACCTTC.

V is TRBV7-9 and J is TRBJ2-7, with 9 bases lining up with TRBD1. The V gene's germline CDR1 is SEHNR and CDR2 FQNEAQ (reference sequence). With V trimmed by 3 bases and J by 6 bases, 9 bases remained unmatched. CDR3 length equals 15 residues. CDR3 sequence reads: CASSLGQGLVVEQYF. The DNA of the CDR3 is TGTGCCAGCAGCTTGGGACAGGGCTTGGTCGTCGAGCAGTACTTC.

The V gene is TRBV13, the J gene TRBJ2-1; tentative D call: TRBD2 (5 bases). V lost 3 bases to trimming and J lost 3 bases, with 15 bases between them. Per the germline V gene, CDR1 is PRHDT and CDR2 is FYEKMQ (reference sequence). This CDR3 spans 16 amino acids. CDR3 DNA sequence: TGTGCCAGCAGCTTTACCTCTGAGGGAAGCTACAATGAGCAGTTCTTC. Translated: CASSFTSEGSYNEQFF.

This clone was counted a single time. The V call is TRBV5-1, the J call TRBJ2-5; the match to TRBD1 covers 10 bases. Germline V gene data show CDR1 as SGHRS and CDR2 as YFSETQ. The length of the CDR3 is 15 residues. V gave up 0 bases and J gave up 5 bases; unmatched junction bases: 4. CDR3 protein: CASSLGQGARETQYF. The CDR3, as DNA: TGCGCCAGCAGCTTGGGACAGGGGGCCCGGGAGACCCAGTACTTC.